This T cell receptor beta chain was obtained from a study of T cell responses to AZD1222 COVID-19 vaccine. The study, taken as a whole, reports: Repertoire sampling occurred only after the peak T cell response. Across spike, vaccine-associated CD4 TCRs were found, dominant at 160-218 and 743-854.

Sequenced by immunoSEQ multiplex PCR; TCRdb stores in-frame clones only, minus some. The table has some 140,000 clones, more than 85% seen once. As concerns this clone: Its antigen is unidentified.

The CDR3 length is 14 residues. Germline CDR1 and CDR2: MNHNS and SASEGT. Trimming shortened V by 1 base and J by 3 bases, and 10 bases separated the two germline ends. The origin of this receptor is an adult in good health. This chain links TRBV6-1 with TRBJ2-7; weak D call: TRBD2 (5 bases). Specimen: peripheral blood, collected on day 0 of AZD1222 vaccination. CDR3 protein: CASSEGAGFYEQYF. The CDR3 DNA reads TGTGCCAGCAGTGAAGGGGCGGGTTTCTACGAGCAGTACTTC.